The text below deals with one T cell receptor beta chain. The antigen is undetermined. In TCRdb, the reads were re-called with MiXCR into one record per CDR3 protein. This sample has nearly 550,000 distinct CDR3 sequences, with about 17% found just once. Looked up from germline, CDR1 is KGHDR and CDR2 is SFDVKD. The CDR3 totals 16 residues. Trimming shortened V by 4 bases and J by 1 base, and 15 bases separated the two germline ends. The entry originates in a study of T cell repertoires in cytomegalovirus infection. Overall study findings and caveats: Summed public TCR beta family frequency identified CMV carriers bearing the relevant HLA. HLA-C-restricted, CMV-specific TCR beta clonotypes were dominant ex vivo.

This receptor was identified in a human donor in good health (CMV status not recorded). Some clones in this sample may be carry-over from other donors' samples. The chain is built from TRBV24-1 and TRBJ2-5, with D possibly TRBD2 on 5 matching bases. Sequencing used CD8+ T cells from PBMCs. The CDR3 nucleotides read TGTGCCACCAGTGAGAACGGACGAGGGAGCCAAGAGACCCAGTACTTC. Translating gives CATSENGRGSQETQYF.